Following are 30 T cell receptor beta chains from one sample sequenced in a study of T cell changes during pregnancy in multiple sclerosis. Measured with immunoSEQ multiplex PCR; TCRdb has only the in-frame clones, and not every one. The profile shows roughly 46,000 clones, 80% to 95% of them singletons. This specimen consisted of peripheral blood, obtained in the third trimester of pregnancy. The receptors here all came from a female donor with multiple sclerosis, enrolled in a pregnancy study.

The gene calls are TRBV19 and TRBJ2-7, with a tentative D call TRBD1 (5 bases). CDR3 size: 18 residues. Between the trimmed V and J ends, which lost 5 bases and 0 bases, there was a span of 23 bases. Germline V CDR1 and CDR2: LNHDA, SQIVND (reference sequence). The CDR3 DNA reads TGTGCCAGTAGTGACACGCTTACAAGGTTGGGGCTCTCCTACGAGCAGTACTTC. Amino acid sequence: CASSDTLTRLGLSYEQYF.

The chain joins TRBV7-2 to TRBJ2-7; D is ambiguous. The germline V gene has CDR1 SGHTA and CDR2 FQGNSA. The CDR3 is 13 residues long. With 1 base removed from V and 4 bases from J, the gap between germline ends came to 8 bases. The CDR3: CASSLGQKYEQYF. CDR3 DNA: TGTGCCAGCAGCTTAGGACAAAAATACGAGCAGTACTTC.

V gene TRBV7-2 combines with J gene TRBJ1-1; 10 nucleotides agree with TRBD1. Germline V lookup: CDR1 SGHTA, CDR2 FQGNSA. The CDR3 consists of 15 residues. V trimming: 5 bases; J trimming: 6 bases; junction bases outside the gene matches: 9. CDR3 sequence reads: CASSPRTGGIAEAFF. The CDR3 bases are TGTGCCAGCAGCCCTAGGACAGGGGGAATTGCTGAAGCTTTCTTT.

The rearrangement links TRBV19 to TRBJ2-6; D unclear. V lost 1 base, J lost 0 bases, and 7 bases lay in between. Germline CDR1 is LNHDA and CDR2 is SQIVND (reference sequence). The CDR3 spans 16 residues. CDR3 residues: CASSIGPISGANVLTF. The CDR3 DNA sequence: TGTGCCAGTAGTATAGGGCCGATCTCTGGGGCCAACGTCCTGACTTTC.

V is TRBV6-5 and J is TRBJ2-3; 8 positions agree with TRBD2. Germline V gene lookup returns CDR1 MNHEY and CDR2 SVGAGI. Trimming cost V 6 bases and J 2 bases; bases outside gene matches: 4. The CDR3 totals 14 residues. CDR3 sequence: CASRKRESTDTQYF. CDR3 in DNA: TGTGCCAGCAGGAAGCGGGAGTCCACAGATACGCAGTATTTT.

The chain links TRBV19 to TRBJ2-7; possibly TRBD1 for D (5 bases). The CDR3 is made up of 15 amino acids. V was pared by 9 bases and J by 0 bases, with 18 bases between. Germline assignment: CDR1 LNHDA and CDR2 SQIVND (reference sequence). The CDR3 protein is CASQQAADASYEQYF. CDR3 DNA sequence: TGTGCCAGCCAACAGGCGGCCGACGCCTCCTACGAGCAGTACTTC.

This chain uses TRBV19 with TRBJ2-1; 7 bases map to TRBD1. This CDR3 region has 15 residues. The germline V gene has CDR1 LNHDA and CDR2 SQIVND (reference sequence). J lost 0 bases, V lost 6 bases, and 5 bases had no gene match. CDR3 region: CASRIRGSSYNEQFF. The CDR3 DNA reads as TGTGCCAGTAGGATCAGGGGGAGCTCCTACAATGAGCAGTTCTTC.

The V and J genes are TRBV5-6 and TRBJ1-2; TRBD1 aligns across 8 bases. Germline lookup yields CDR1 SGHDT and CDR2 YYEEEE. The CDR3 runs 18 residues. V dropped 1 base and J dropped 7; count of bases not matched to a gene: 18. The CDR3 DNA reads TGTGCCAGCAGCTTGAGCTTCTTGGCAGGGGGCGAGTTTGTTGGCTACACCTTC. This sequence encodes CASSLSFLAGGEFVGYTF.

CDR3 in amino acids: CASSLLALAQETQYF. Written as DNA, the CDR3 is TGTGCCAGCAGTTTATTAGCCCTAGCTCAAGAGACCCAGTACTTC. The chain employs TRBV28 and TRBJ2-5; maybe TRBD2 (5 bases). The CDR3 consists of 15 residues. Between the trimmed V and J ends, which lost 1 base and 2 bases, there was a span of 11 bases. The germline V gene has CDR1 MDHEN and CDR2 SYDVKM.

V and J are TRBV14 and TRBJ2-1; tentatively, D is TRBD2 (6 bases). Germline V gene sequence: CDR1 SGHDN, CDR2 FVKESK. The CDR3 has 11 residues. V was trimmed by 6 bases and J by 10 bases, leaving 10 bases between them. CDR3 residues: CASRGGLEQFF. The CDR3 DNA is TGTGCCAGCAGGGGAGGCCTAGAGCAGTTCTTC.

The chain uses TRBV9 and TRBJ2-3; TRBD2 matches 7 bases. V lost 6 bases to trimming and J lost 6 bases; unmatched junction nucleotides: 13. Germline CDR1 reads SGDLS; CDR2 reads YYNGEE. The CDR3 extends over 15 amino acids. The CDR3: CASTPQGGRLDTQYF. CDR3 in DNA: TGTGCCAGCACGCCCCAGGGAGGGAGGCTCGATACGCAGTATTTT.

V gene TRBV11-2 combines with J gene TRBJ2-7; 11 nucleotides line up with TRBD2. The V gene end was trimmed by 6 bases and the J gene end by 4 bases; junction bases not matched to a gene: 5. Per germline, CDR1 SGHAT and CDR2 FQNNGV. The CDR3 contains 14 residues. The CDR3 region is CASRISGRAYEQYF. The CDR3 bases are TGTGCCAGCAGGATTAGCGGGAGGGCATACGAGCAGTACTTC.

The rearrangement links TRBV7-2 to TRBJ2-1, with 8 bases matching TRBD2. Looked up from germline, CDR1 is SGHTA and CDR2 is FQGNSA. The V segment lost 2 bases and the J segment 7 bases; nucleotides outside the gene matches: 1. The CDR3 sequence is 13 residues long. The CDR3 coding sequence is TGTGCCAGCAGCTTACTAGCGGGTAATGAGCAGTTCTTC. Amino acid sequence: CASSLLAGNEQFF.

The chain has TRBV6-1 and TRBJ1-5; 7 bases fit TRBD1. This CDR3 region has 16 residues. Trimming cost V 4 bases and J 2 bases; bases outside gene matches: 8. Germline V CDR1 and CDR2: MNHNS, SASEGT. CDR3 region: CASSGTGVLGNQPQHF. CDR3 sequence (DNA): TGTGCCAGCAGTGGAACAGGGGTTTTGGGCAATCAGCCCCAGCATTTT.

V and J are TRBV29-1 and TRBJ1-4; D might be TRBD1 (5 bases). CDR3 length: 12 amino acids. Germline CDR1 SQVTM, CDR2 ANQGSEA. Deletions cut 4 bases from V and 5 bases from J, with 8 bases between. The CDR3 here is CSVGGLNEKLFF. The DNA of the CDR3 is TGCAGCGTTGGGGGCCTGAATGAAAAACTGTTTTTT.

The genes are TRBV25-1 and TRBJ2-1; D call uncertain. The CDR3 runs to 11 residues. The germline gives CDR1 MGHDK, CDR2 SYGVNS. Trimming took 2 bases from V and 8 from J, leaving 4 bases between them. CDR3 protein: CASSEGHEQFF. In nucleotides, the CDR3 is TGTGCCAGCAGTGAAGGGCATGAGCAGTTCTTC.

The chain uses TRBV7-9 and TRBJ2-7; 8 bases are shared with TRBD1. This CDR3 region has 14 residues. Trimming cost V 5 bases and J 7 bases; bases outside gene matches: 10. The germline V gene encodes CDR1 SEHNR and CDR2 FQNEAQ (reference sequence). DNA of the CDR3: TGTGCCAGCAGCGCGGACAGGGTCAGCGATGAGCAGTACTTC. This translates into CASSADRVSDEQYF.

This clone has only one observation. At one end the junction does not follow the germline gene, possibly because of a read error. The rearrangement uses TRBV7-9 and TRBJ2-5, with D tentatively TRBD1 or TRBD2 (5 bases each). CDR3 length: 14 amino acids. Looked up from germline, CDR1 is SEHNR and CDR2 is FQNEAQ (reference sequence). This CDR3 reads CASSLARGAETQYF. CDR3 nucleotide sequence: TGTGCCAGCAGCCTAGCTCGTGGGGCGGAGACCCAGTACTTC.

The chain couples TRBV6-4 to TRBJ1-1; TRBD1 aligns across 7 bases. The CDR3 covers 15 residues. The trim removed 6 bases at V and 2 bases at J, leaving 9 bases unmatched. Per germline, CDR1 MRHNA and CDR2 SNTAGT. CDR3 bases: TGTGCCAGCAGGGGGACAGACCAAACCAACACTGAAGCTTTCTTT. Its protein is CASRGTDQTNTEAFF.

The V gene is TRBV9, the J gene TRBJ2-5; 16 bases agree with TRBD2. V was clipped by 2 bases and J by 3 bases; unmatched bases: 7. Germline V CDR1 and CDR2: SGDLS, YYNGEE. This CDR3 region has 18 residues. DNA of the CDR3: TGTGCCAGCAGCGTCGGGACTAGCGGGAGGGGCAAAAAAGAGACCCAGTACTTC. Its translation is CASSVGTSGRGKKETQYF.

The gene calls are TRBV4-1 and TRBJ2-2, with TRBD2 matching 8 bases. The V gene's germline CDR1 is MGHRA and CDR2 YSYEKL. V shed 0 bases, J shed 0 bases, and the junction held 6 bases outside the gene matches. The CDR3 sequence is 18 residues long. The DNA of the CDR3 is TGCGCCAGCAGCCAAGACGTGGTACTAGCGGCGAACACCGGGGAGCTGTTTTTT. This codes for CASSQDVVLAANTGELFF.

The DNA for the CDR3 is TGTGCCAGCAGCTTAGACAGCGGGAGTGAGCAGTACTTC. Amino acids: CASSLDSGSEQYF. The chain carries TRBV7-8 and TRBJ2-7; 8 bases line up with TRBD2. Looked up from germline, CDR1 is SGHVS and CDR2 is FQNEAQ. The V and J ends lost 1 base and 7 bases, in that order; junction bases with no gene match: 3. The CDR3 has 13 residues.

The V gene is TRBV29-1, the J gene TRBJ2-3; possibly TRBD1 for D (5 bases). Trimming stripped 6 bases from V and 1 base from J, with 14 bases between. Germline V lookup: CDR1 SQVTM, CDR2 ANQGSEA. The CDR3 covers 14 residues. The DNA of the CDR3 is TGCAGCGTGAATCAGGGCCTCGGCACAGATACGCAGTATTTT. As protein: CSVNQGLGTDTQYF.

The chain carries TRBV29-1 and TRBJ2-2, with no clear D. The CDR3 is 12 residues long. From germline, CDR1 is SQVTM and CDR2 ANQGSEA. Trimming shortened V by 5 bases and J by 5 bases, and 9 bases separated the two germline ends. CDR3 sequence (DNA): TGCAGCGTTCTTCGGTGGACCGGGGAGCTGTTTTTT. Protein: CSVLRWTGELFF.

The chain carries TRBV6-6 and TRBJ1-1; 7 bases agree with TRBD1. V shed 2 bases, J shed 1 base, and the junction held 1 base outside the gene matches. The germline CDR1 and CDR2 sequences are MNHNY and SVGAGI (reference sequence). CDR3 size: 14 residues. The CDR3: CASSYDRENTEAFF. The CDR3 DNA reads TGTGCCAGCAGTTACGACAGGGAGAACACTGAAGCTTTCTTT.

J is TRBJ2-7 and V is TRBV7-2; possible D gene TRBD1, 6 bases. Looked up from germline, CDR1 is SGHTA and CDR2 is FQGNSA. Trimming removed 6 bases at V and 3 bases at J, with 21 bases between. This CDR3 is built from 16 residues. The CDR3 DNA is TGTGCCAGCAGACCGACAGGCGCGGACTCCCTCTACGAGCAGTACTTC. Amino acid sequence: CASRPTGADSLYEQYF.

The genes are TRBV5-6 and TRBJ1-5, with D uncertain. The germline CDR1 and CDR2 sequences are SGHDT and YYEEEE. The V gene lost 1 base and the J gene lost 5 bases, with 13 bases spanning the gap. The CDR3 covers 15 residues. CDR3 nucleotide sequence: TGTGCCAGCAGCTTGTGGAGACGCCGGGATCAGCCCCAGCATTTT. It translates to CASSLWRRRDQPQHF. Full variable domain (remainder filled in from reference TRBV5-6 and TRBJ1-5): DAGVTQSPTHLIKTRGQQVTLRCSPKSGHDTVSWYQQALGQGPQFIFQYYEEEERQRGNFPDRFSGHQFPNYSSELNVNALLLGDSALYLCASSLWRRRDQPQHFGDGTRLSIL.

The sample holds one count of this clone. The chain has TRBV21-1 and TRBJ1-1; the table assigns TRBD1, which was not confirmed against the DNA. TRBV21-1 is shown as a pseudogene. There are 14 residues in the CDR3. The CDR3 DNA sequence: TGTGCCAGCATCCCTCAGGGGGTTAGGACTGAAGCTTTCTTT. Amino acids: CASIPQGVRTEAFF.

The rearrangement links TRBV28 to TRBJ1-5; 8 nucleotides line up with TRBD1. The junction had 2 bases not matched to a gene; V was cut back by 6 bases and J by 4 bases. CDR3 length equals 13 residues. The germline V gene encodes CDR1 MDHEN and CDR2 SYDVKM. The CDR3 reads CASSDRGNQPQHF. Here the CDR3 DNA reads TGTGCCAGCAGCGACAGGGGTAATCAGCCCCAGCATTTT.

This clone was seen more than once but under ten times. The chain is built from TRBV4-3 and TRBJ2-1; 9 bases agree with TRBD2. Germline trimming cut 0 bases from V and 0 bases from J; bases unmatched to any gene: 0. This CDR3 has 16 amino acids. Germline V CDR1 and CDR2: LGHNA, YSLEER. The CDR3, as DNA: TGCGCCAGCAGCCAAGAAGCGGGAGGCTCCTACAATGAGCAGTTCTTC. Its protein is CASSQEAGGSYNEQFF.